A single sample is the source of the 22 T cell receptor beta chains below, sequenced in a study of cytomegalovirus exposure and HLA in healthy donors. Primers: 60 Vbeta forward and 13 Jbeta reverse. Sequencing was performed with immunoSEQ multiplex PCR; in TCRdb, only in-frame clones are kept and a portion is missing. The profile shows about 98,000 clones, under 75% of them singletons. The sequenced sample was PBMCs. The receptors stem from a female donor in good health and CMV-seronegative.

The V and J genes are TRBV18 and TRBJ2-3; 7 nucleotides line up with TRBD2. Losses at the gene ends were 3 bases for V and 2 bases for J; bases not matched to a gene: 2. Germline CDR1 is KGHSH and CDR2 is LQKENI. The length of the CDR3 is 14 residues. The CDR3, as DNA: TGTGCCAGCTCACCGGGGGACTACACAGATACGCAGTATTTT. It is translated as CASSPGDYTDTQYF.

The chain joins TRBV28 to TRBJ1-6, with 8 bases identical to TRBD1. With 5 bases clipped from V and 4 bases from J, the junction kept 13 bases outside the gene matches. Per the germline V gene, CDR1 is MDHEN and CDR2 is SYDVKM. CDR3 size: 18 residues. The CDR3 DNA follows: TGTGCCAGCAGTCCTCCGCCCCAGGGGGCGAGTTATAATTCACCCCTCCACTTT. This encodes CASSPPPQGASYNSPLHF. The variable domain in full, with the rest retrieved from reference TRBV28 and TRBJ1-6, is DVKVTQSSRYLVKRTGEKVFLECVQDMDHENMFWYRQDPGLGLRLIYFSYDVKMKEKGDIPEGYSVSREKKERFSLILESASTNQTSMYLCASSPPPQGASYNSPLHFGNGTRLTVT.

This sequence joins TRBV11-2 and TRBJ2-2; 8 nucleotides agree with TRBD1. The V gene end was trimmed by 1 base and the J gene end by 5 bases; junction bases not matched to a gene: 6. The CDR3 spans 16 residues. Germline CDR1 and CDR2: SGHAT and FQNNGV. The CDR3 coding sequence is TGTGCCAGCAGCTTAGCCCGACAGGGGAGGACCGGGGAGCTGTTTTTT. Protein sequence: CASSLARQGRTGELFF.

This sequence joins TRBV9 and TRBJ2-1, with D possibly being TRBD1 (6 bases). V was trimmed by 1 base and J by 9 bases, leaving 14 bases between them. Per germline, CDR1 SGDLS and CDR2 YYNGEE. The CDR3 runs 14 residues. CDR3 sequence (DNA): TGTGCCAGCAGCGTAACGCAGGGGTGGAGTGAGCAGTTCTTC. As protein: CASSVTQGWSEQFF.

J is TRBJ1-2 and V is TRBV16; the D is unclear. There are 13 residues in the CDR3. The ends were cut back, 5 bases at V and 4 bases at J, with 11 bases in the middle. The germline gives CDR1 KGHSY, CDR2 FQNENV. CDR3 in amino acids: CASSSSGSYGYTF. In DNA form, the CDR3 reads TGTGCCAGCAGCTCATCCGGGAGCTATGGCTACACCTTC.

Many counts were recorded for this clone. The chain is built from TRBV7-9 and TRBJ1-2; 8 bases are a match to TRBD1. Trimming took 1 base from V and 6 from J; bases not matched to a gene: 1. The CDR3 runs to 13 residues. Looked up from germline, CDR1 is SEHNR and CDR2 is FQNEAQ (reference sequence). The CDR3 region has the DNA TGTGCCAGCAGCTTAGGACAGGGGAATGGCTACACCTTC. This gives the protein CASSLGQGNGYTF.

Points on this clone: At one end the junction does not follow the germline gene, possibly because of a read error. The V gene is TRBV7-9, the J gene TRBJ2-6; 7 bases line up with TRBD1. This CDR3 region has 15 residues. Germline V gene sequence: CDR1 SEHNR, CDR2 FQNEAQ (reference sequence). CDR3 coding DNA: TGTTCCAGCAGCTTAGACAGGGCCTGGGCCAACGTCCTGACTTTC. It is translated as CSSSLDRAWANVLTF.

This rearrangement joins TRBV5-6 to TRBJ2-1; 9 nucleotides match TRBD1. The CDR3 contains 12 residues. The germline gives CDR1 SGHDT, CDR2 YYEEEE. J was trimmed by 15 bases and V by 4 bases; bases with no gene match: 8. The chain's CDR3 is CASSPGTGSLFF. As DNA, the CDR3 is TGTGCCAGCAGCCCTGGGACAGGGTCTTTGTTCTTC.

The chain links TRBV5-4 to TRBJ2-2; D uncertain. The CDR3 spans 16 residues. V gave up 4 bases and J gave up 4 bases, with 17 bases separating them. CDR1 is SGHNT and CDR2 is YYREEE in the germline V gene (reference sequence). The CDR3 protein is CASSPSLLASTGELFF. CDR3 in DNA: TGTGCCAGCAGCCCCTCATTACTCGCGAGCACCGGGGAGCTGTTTTTT.

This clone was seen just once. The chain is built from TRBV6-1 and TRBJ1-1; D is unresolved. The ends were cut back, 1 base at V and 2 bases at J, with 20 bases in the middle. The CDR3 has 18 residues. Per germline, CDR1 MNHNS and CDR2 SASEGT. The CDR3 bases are TGTGCCAGCAGTGAAGGCGGTAGGCGGTCCTATGTCAACACTGAAGCTTTCTTT. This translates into CASSEGGRRSYVNTEAFF.

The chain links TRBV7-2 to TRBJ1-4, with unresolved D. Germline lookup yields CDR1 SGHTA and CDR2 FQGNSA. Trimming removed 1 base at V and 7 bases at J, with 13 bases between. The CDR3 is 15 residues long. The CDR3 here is CASSLVALESEKLFF. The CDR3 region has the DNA TGTGCCAGCAGCTTAGTCGCTCTGGAGAGTGAAAAACTGTTTTTT.

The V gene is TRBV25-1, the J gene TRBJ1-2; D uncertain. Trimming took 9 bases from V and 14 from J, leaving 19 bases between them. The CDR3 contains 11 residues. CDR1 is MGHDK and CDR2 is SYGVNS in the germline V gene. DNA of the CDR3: TGTGCCAGTTCCGGGAGAGGCGTCCCGACCTTC. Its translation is CASSGRGVPTF.

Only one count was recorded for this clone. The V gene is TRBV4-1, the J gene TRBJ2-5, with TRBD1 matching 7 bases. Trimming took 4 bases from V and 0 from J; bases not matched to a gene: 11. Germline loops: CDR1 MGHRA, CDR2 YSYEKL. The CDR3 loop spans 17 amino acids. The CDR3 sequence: CASSREPGQRYQETQYF. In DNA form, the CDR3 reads TGCGCCAGCAGCCGGGAACCGGGACAGAGGTACCAAGAGACCCAGTACTTC.

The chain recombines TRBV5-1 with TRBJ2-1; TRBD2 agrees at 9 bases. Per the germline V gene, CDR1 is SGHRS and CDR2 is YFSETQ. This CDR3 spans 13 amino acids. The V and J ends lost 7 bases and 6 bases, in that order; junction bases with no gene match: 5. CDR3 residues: CASFKTSGNEQFF. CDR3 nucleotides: TGCGCCAGCTTTAAGACTAGCGGCAATGAGCAGTTCTTC.

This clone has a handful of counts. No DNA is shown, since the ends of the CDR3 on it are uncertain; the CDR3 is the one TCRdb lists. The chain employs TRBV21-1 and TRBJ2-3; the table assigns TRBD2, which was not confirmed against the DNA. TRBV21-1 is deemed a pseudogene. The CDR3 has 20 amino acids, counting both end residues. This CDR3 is CASSKLAGGPHYPCTDTQYF.

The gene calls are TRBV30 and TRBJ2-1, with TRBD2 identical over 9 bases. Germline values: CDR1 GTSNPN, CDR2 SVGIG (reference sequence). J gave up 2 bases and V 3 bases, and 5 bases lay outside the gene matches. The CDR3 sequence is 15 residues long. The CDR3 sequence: CAWSALAGAYNEQFF. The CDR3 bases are TGTGCCTGGAGCGCCTTAGCGGGAGCCTACAATGAGCAGTTCTTC.

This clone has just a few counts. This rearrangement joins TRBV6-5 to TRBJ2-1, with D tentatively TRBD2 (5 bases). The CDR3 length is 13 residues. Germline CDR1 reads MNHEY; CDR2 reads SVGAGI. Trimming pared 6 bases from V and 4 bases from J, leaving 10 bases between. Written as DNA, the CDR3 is TGTGCCAGCAGCCGGGGAACATACAATGAGCAGTTCTTC. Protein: CASSRGTYNEQFF.

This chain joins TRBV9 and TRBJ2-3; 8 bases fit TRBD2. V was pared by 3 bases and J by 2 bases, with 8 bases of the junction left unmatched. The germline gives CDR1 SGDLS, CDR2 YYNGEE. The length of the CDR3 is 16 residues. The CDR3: CASSGPRGGFTDTQYF. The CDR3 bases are TGTGCCAGCAGCGGGCCCCGGGGGGGGTTCACAGATACGCAGTATTTT.

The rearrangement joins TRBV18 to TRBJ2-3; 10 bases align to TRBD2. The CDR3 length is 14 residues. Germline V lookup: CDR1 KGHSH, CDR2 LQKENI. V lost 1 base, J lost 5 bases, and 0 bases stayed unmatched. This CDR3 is CASSPLAGGDTQYF. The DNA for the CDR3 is TGTGCCAGCTCACCACTAGCGGGAGGAGATACGCAGTATTTT.

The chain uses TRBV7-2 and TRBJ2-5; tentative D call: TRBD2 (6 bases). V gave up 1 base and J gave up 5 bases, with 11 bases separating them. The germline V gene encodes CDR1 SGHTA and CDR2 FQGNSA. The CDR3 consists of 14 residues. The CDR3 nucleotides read TGTGCCAGCAGCTTAGGGCGGGGAAGGGAGACCCAGTACTTC. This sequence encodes CASSLGRGRETQYF.

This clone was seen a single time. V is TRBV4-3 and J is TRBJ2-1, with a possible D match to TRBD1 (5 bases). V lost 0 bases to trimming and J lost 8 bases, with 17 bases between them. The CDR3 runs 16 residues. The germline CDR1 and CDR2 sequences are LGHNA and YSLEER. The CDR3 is CASSQDRQTAVDEQFF. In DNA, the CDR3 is TGCGCCAGCAGCCAAGATAGGCAGACAGCCGTGGATGAGCAGTTCTTC.

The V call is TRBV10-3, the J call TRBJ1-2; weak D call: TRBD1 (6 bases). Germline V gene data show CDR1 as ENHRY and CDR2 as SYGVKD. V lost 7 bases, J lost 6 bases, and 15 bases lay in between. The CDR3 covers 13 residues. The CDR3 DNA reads TGTGCCATCAAAGCACAGGGATGGGATGGCTACACCTTC. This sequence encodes CAIKAQGWDGYTF.